These 8 T cell receptor beta chains came from one sample sequenced in a study of early T cells in non-severe SARS-CoV-2 infection. TCRdb re-called the 5' RACE reads with MiXCR, one entry per CDR3 protein. The repertoire holds about 87,000 distinct CDR3 sequences, 14% seen once, with roughly 6.5% in the top ten. The sample consisted of whole blood. These receptors all come from an adult who was a healthcare worker with PCR-confirmed SARS-CoV-2 infection or an uninfected control (not recorded which).

The chain uses TRBV9 and TRBJ1-2; no definite D call. V lost 0 bases to trimming and J lost 3 bases, with 9 bases between them. Germline-derived CDR1 and CDR2 are SGDLS and YYNGEE. The CDR3 loop spans 14 amino acids. CDR3 amino acids: CASSVEGRHYGYTF. CDR3 DNA sequence: TGTGCCAGCAGCGTAGAAGGTCGTCACTATGGCTACACCTTC.

This clonotype was recorded a few times. The chain uses TRBV18 and TRBJ2-2, with D maybe TRBD1 (6 bases). Looked up from germline, CDR1 is KGHSH and CDR2 is LQKENI. The CDR3 contains 15 residues. Deletions cut 0 bases from V and 5 bases from J, with 10 bases between. The CDR3 DNA reads TGTGCCAGCTCACCACCGCAGGGGTGGACCGGGGAGCTGTTTTTT. This translates into CASSPPQGWTGELFF.

This clonotype has ten or more counts. The chain links TRBV4-1 to TRBJ1-1; possible D gene TRBD1, 5 bases. Germline CDR1 and CDR2: MGHRA and YSYEKL. V lost 0 bases and J lost 5, with 10 bases in between. This CDR3 is built from 14 residues. CDR3 sequence: CASSQDNRGTEAFF. The CDR3 DNA sequence: TGCGCCAGCAGCCAAGATAATAGGGGTACTGAAGCTTTCTTT.

This chain connects TRBV24-1 to TRBJ2-7, with 11 nucleotides matching TRBD2. The CDR3 extends over 14 amino acids. Germline V gene data show CDR1 as KGHDR and CDR2 as SFDVKD. V lost 6 bases, J lost 9 bases, and 9 bases stayed unmatched. The CDR3 nucleotides are TGTGCCACCAGTTCGACTAGCGGGATGCAGACGCAGTACTTC. Translation gives CATSSTSGMQTQYF.

The sample holds a few counts of this clonotype. The rearrangement links TRBV20-1 to TRBJ2-7, with D uncertain. CDR3 length: 13 residues. The V and J ends lost 3 bases and 7 bases respectively, with 16 bases between them. The V gene's germline CDR1 is DFQATT and CDR2 SNEGSKA (reference sequence). For the CDR3, the DNA is TGCAGTGCTAGCTCCGGACGGCAATGGGAGCAGTACTTC. Residues: CSASSGRQWEQYF.

The gene calls are TRBV28 and TRBJ1-4; D may be TRBD1 (5 bases). The V end was cut by 2 bases, the J end by 7 bases, with 11 bases between. The length of the CDR3 is 14 residues. Germline CDR1 and CDR2: MDHEN and SYDVKM. CDR3 bases: TGTGCCAGCAGTTTAATGGGACGCGGTGAAAAACTGTTTTTT. Translated, it gives CASSLMGRGEKLFF.

This CDR3 reads CSVAADTQYF. DNA of the CDR3: TGCAGCGTTGCGGCGGATACGCAGTATTTT. The gene calls are TRBV29-1 and TRBJ2-3; D ambiguous. This CDR3 region has 10 residues. Between the trimmed V and J ends, which lost 4 bases and 6 bases, there was a span of 5 bases. The germline V gene has CDR1 SQVTM and CDR2 ANQGSEA.

J is TRBJ2-3 and V is TRBV10-3, with 9 bases lining up with TRBD2. This CDR3 comprises 16 residues. V shed 6 bases and J 2 bases; nucleotides not matched to a gene: 9. Germline V lookup: CDR1 ENHRY, CDR2 SYGVKD. The CDR3 here is CAIRKVAGASTDTQYF. The CDR3 nucleotides are TGTGCCATCAGGAAGGTAGCGGGGGCCTCCACAGATACGCAGTATTTT.